Listed here are 23 T cell receptor beta chains from one sample, sequenced in a study of cytomegalovirus exposure and HLA in healthy donors. A multiplex PCR was run with 60 Vbeta primers and 13 Jbeta primers. The repertoire was sequenced with immunoSEQ multiplex PCR; TCRdb's copy has only in-frame clones and lacks some. The sample carries 150,000 or so clones, approximately 86% recorded once. The sequenced sample consisted of PBMCs. These receptors came from a woman younger than 30 in good health and CMV-seronegative.

This chain joins TRBV27 and TRBJ2-7, with TRBD1 matching 10 bases. Germline CDR1 reads MNHEY; CDR2 reads SMNVEV (reference sequence). V shed 6 bases and J 4 bases; nucleotides not matched to a gene: 9. The CDR3 totals 15 residues. CDR3 sequence: CASSVSGQGFYEQYF. The DNA of the CDR3 is TGTGCCAGCAGCGTTTCGGGACAGGGGTTTTACGAGCAGTACTTC.

The chain has TRBV7-9 and TRBJ2-1; D is unclear. The germline gives CDR1 SEHNR, CDR2 FQNEAQ (reference sequence). This CDR3 comprises 13 residues. The germline V and J ends were trimmed by 5 bases and 6 bases, with 11 bases remaining between them. The CDR3 DNA follows: TGTGCCAGCAGCCTCCCCCACGGCAATGAGCAGTTCTTC. Translated: CASSLPHGNEQFF.

The chain uses TRBV5-1 and TRBJ2-2, with 10 bases fitting TRBD1. Germline trimming cut 4 bases from V and 2 bases from J; bases unmatched to any gene: 8. Germline V lookup: CDR1 SGHRS, CDR2 YFSETQ. This CDR3 is 17 amino acids long. The CDR3 coding sequence is TGCGCCAGCAGCAAAGGGACAGGGGTTCGTAACACCGGGGAGCTGTTTTTT. It specifies CASSKGTGVRNTGELFF.

The chain couples TRBV11-2 to TRBJ2-1; D not certain. This CDR3 is 14 amino acids long. CDR1 is SGHAT and CDR2 is FQNNGV in the germline V gene. The ends were cut back, 7 bases at V and 9 bases at J, with 19 bases in the middle. CDR3 DNA sequence: TGTGCCAGCACCCTAGGCGCCCTGATCGGTGAGCAGTTCTTC. Protein: CASTLGALIGEQFF.

This chain links TRBV19 with TRBJ2-7; a weak D match, TRBD1 (6 bases). Trimming left V 5 bases short and J 5 bases short, with 16 bases between. The CDR3 totals 14 residues. CDR1 LNHDA and CDR2 SQIVND come from the germline V gene (reference sequence). The CDR3 nucleotides read TGTGCCAGTAGTGCCTCTGACAGGCTCAACGAGCAGTACTTC. This sequence encodes CASSASDRLNEQYF.

The chain is built from TRBV7-9 and TRBJ2-3; possibly TRBD2 for D (6 bases). CDR3 length: 17 amino acids. Germline values: CDR1 SEHNR, CDR2 FQNEAQ (reference sequence). The V and J ends lost 7 bases and 2 bases respectively, with 22 bases between them. CDR3 nucleotides: TGTGCCAGCAACCCGTTCCGCGGGGTGAGGGTCACAGATACGCAGTATTTT. Encoded protein: CASNPFRGVRVTDTQYF.

This clone has just a few counts. The genes are TRBV4-1 and TRBJ1-4; 7 bases match TRBD1. The CDR3 runs to 15 residues. The ends lost 4 bases at V and 8 bases at J; junction bases unmatched: 10. The germline CDR1 and CDR2 sequences are MGHRA and YSYEKL. CDR3 amino acids: CASSRTDRVNEKLFF. The DNA of the CDR3 is TGCGCCAGCAGCCGAACAGACAGGGTAAACGAAAAACTGTTTTTT.

The genes are TRBV5-1 and TRBJ1-2; 8 bases agree with TRBD1. This CDR3 is built from 13 residues. The V gene end was trimmed by 4 bases and the J gene end by 7 bases; junction bases not matched to a gene: 6. Germline CDR1 is SGHRS and CDR2 is YFSETQ. For the CDR3, the DNA is TGCGCCAGCAGCCTGGACAGGGTCGGTGGCTACACCTTC. Its translation is CASSLDRVGGYTF.

This chain connects TRBV30 to TRBJ1-1, with D possibly being TRBD1 (5 bases). The CDR3 has 13 residues. Trimming shortened V by 5 bases and J by 0 bases, and 10 bases separated the two germline ends. Per the germline V gene, CDR1 is GTSNPN and CDR2 is SVGIG (reference sequence). The CDR3 protein is CAWSTGMNTEAFF. The CDR3, as DNA: TGTGCCTGGTCTACAGGAATGAACACTGAAGCTTTCTTT.

This clone appeared a few times. The chain joins TRBV25-1 to TRBJ2-7; 7 bases match TRBD2. Germline V CDR1 and CDR2: MGHDK, SYGVNS. The CDR3 runs to 13 residues. V lost 4 bases, J lost 4 bases, and 4 bases stayed unmatched. CDR3 in amino acids: CASSAGDYYEQYF. CDR3 bases: TGTGCCAGCAGTGCCGGGGACTATTACGAGCAGTACTTC.

V and J are TRBV5-4 and TRBJ2-7, with D possibly matching TRBD2 (6 bases). The germline CDR1 and CDR2 sequences are SGHNT and YYREEE (reference sequence). This CDR3 has 12 residues. Trimming took off 4 bases at V and 6 bases at J, with 11 bases between the two ends. This CDR3 is CASSHTSSEQYF. DNA of the CDR3: TGTGCCAGCAGCCATACTAGCTCCGAGCAGTACTTC.

This chain connects TRBV21-1 to TRBJ1-2; the table names TRBD1, a call not compared with the DNA. TRBV21-1 is recorded as a pseudogene. This CDR3 is 16 amino acids long. In nucleotides, the CDR3 is TGTGCCAGCAGCAAAGCGGGGGACAGCCGAGGGGTAGGCTACACCTTC. This gives the protein CASSKAGDSRGVGYTF.

The CDR3 spells CASRVKTGGTGELFF. Here the CDR3 DNA reads TGTGCCAGCAGGGTGAAGACAGGTGGCACCGGGGAGCTGTTTTTT. V is TRBV2 and J is TRBJ2-2; D may be TRBD1 (6 bases). The V gene's germline CDR1 is SNHLY and CDR2 FYNNEI. This CDR3 has 15 amino acids. V was pared by 6 bases and J by 4 bases, with 15 bases between.

The chain combines TRBV7-9 with TRBJ2-5; 10 nucleotides agree with TRBD2. The end of the DNA is better explained by TRBJ2-7, so the J call may be wrong. The CDR3 spans 16 residues. CDR1 SEHNR and CDR2 FQNEAQ come from the germline V gene (reference sequence). CDR3 loop: CASSSGGDRSWYEQYF. CDR3 coding DNA: TGTGCCAGCAGCAGCGGGGGGGACAGGAGCTGGTACGAGCAGTACTTC.

CDR3 loop: CASSPVFSGNTIYF. CDR3 nucleotide sequence: TGTGCCAGCAGTCCAGTCTTCTCTGGAAACACCATATATTTT. This chain connects TRBV6-5 to TRBJ1-3; D unresolved. The length of the CDR3 is 14 residues. Germline CDR1 and CDR2: MNHEY and SVGAGI. Between the trimmed V and J ends, which lost 5 bases and 0 bases, there was a span of 8 bases.

The chain joins TRBV9 to TRBJ2-1; D is unresolved. Between the trimmed V and J ends, which lost 0 bases and 8 bases, there was a span of 12 bases. In germline, CDR1 is SGDLS, CDR2 YYNGEE. The CDR3 is 14 amino acids. CDR3 region: CASSVGNLAYEQFF. The CDR3 nucleotides are TGTGCCAGCAGCGTAGGGAACTTAGCCTATGAGCAGTTCTTC.

This clone came up once. The chain couples TRBV5-1 to TRBJ2-5; TRBD2 might be the D (6 bases). The J call is in doubt because the DNA end fits TRBJ2-7 better. Germline lookup yields CDR1 SGHRS and CDR2 YFSETQ. The CDR3 has 14 amino acids. The chain's CDR3 is CASSFDSGSYEQYF. The CDR3 DNA sequence: TGCGCCAGCAGCTTTGACAGCGGGTCCTACGAGCAGTACTTC.

This clone was seen just once. The gene calls are TRBV25-1 and TRBJ1-1, with a possible D match to TRBD1 (5 bases). CDR3 length equals 13 residues. V lost 6 bases, J lost 9 bases, and 17 bases lay in between. Germline assignment: CDR1 MGHDK and CDR2 SYGVNS. CDR3 sequence reads: CASSGTRVRQAFF. CDR3 bases: TGTGCCAGCAGCGGAACCAGGGTCAGGCAAGCTTTCTTT. Looking up the rest from reference TRBV25-1 and TRBJ1-1 gives the full variable domain: EADIYQTPRYLVIGTGKKITLECSQTMGHDKMYWYQQDPGMELHLIHYSYGVNSTEKGDLSSESTVSRIRTEHFPLTLESARPSHTSQYLCASSGTRVRQAFFGQGTRLTVV.

Notes on this clone: Germline and junction disagree at one end, which may indicate a read error. The chain recombines TRBV4-1 with TRBJ1-2, with 9 nucleotides matching TRBD1. Per the germline V gene, CDR1 is MGHRA and CDR2 is YSYEKL. The CDR3 is 18 amino acids. CDR3 in DNA: TGCGCCAGCAACCAAGGAAATTTCCGGGACAGGGAGCTCTATGGCTACACCTTC. Its protein product is CASNQGNFRDRELYGYTF.

For the CDR3, the DNA is TGTGCCAGCAGGAAACAGGGGAGGGGAAACACCATATATTTT. As protein: CASRKQGRGNTIYF. The chain is built from TRBV6-5 and TRBJ1-3; 7 bases agree with TRBD1. The CDR3 is 14 residues long. Germline CDR1 MNHEY, CDR2 SVGAGI. The V and J ends lost 6 bases and 4 bases, in that order; junction bases with no gene match: 6.

The chain uses TRBV5-1 and TRBJ2-3, with 8 bases fitting TRBD2. CDR3 size: 16 residues. Trimming cost V 0 bases and J 6 bases; bases outside gene matches: 9. Germline lookup yields CDR1 SGHRS and CDR2 YFSETQ. CDR3 coding DNA: TGCGCCAGCAGCTTGGGGCCAGCGGGAGACTCGGATACGCAGTATTTT. Translating it yields CASSLGPAGDSDTQYF.

This clone has more than one count but fewer than ten. The chain combines TRBV5-1 with TRBJ2-2, with no clear D. This CDR3 spans 14 amino acids. Between the trimmed V and J ends, which lost 0 bases and 4 bases, there was a span of 7 bases. Per germline, CDR1 SGHRS and CDR2 YFSETQ. The CDR3 is CASSLASSTGELFF. CDR3 coding DNA: TGCGCCAGCAGCTTGGCCTCGAGCACCGGGGAGCTGTTTTTT. Full variable domain (rest looked up from reference TRBV5-1 and TRBJ2-2): KAGVTQTPRYLIKTRGQQVTLSCSPISGHRSVSWYQQTPGQGLQFLFEYFSETQRNKGNFPGRFSGRQFSNSRSEMNVSTLELGDSALYLCASSLASSTGELFFGEGSRLTVL.

V and J are TRBV6-6 and TRBJ1-1, with D possibly being TRBD1 (6 bases). From germline, CDR1 is MNHNY and CDR2 SVGAGI (reference sequence). The V and J ends lost 2 bases and 5 bases respectively, with 15 bases between them. This CDR3 is built from 15 residues. In DNA form, the CDR3 reads TGTGCCAGCAGTTACCTACAGGGTATTGGAACTGAAGCTTTCTTT. Its translation: CASSYLQGIGTEAFF.